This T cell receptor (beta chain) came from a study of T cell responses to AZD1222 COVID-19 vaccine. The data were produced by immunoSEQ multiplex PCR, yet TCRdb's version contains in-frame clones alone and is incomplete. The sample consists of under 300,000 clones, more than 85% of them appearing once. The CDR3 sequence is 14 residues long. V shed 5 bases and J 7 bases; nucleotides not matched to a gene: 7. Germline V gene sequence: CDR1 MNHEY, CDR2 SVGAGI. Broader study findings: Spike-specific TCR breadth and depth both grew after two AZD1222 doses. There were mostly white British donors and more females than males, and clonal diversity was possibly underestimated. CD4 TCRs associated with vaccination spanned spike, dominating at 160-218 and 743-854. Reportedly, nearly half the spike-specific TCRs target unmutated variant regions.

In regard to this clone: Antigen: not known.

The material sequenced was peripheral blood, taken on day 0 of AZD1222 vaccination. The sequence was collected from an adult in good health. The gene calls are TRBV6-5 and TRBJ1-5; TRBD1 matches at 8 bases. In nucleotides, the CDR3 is TGTGCCAGCAGTCCGACAGGGGTGGGGCAGCCCCAGCATTTT. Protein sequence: CASSPTGVGQPQHF.